One sample yielded the 20 T cell receptor beta chains listed below, sequenced in a study of cytomegalovirus exposure and HLA in healthy donors. The primer mix had 60 Vbeta and 13 Jbeta primers. Sequencing was performed with immunoSEQ multiplex PCR; in TCRdb, only in-frame clones are kept and a portion is missing. The sample lists 150,000 or so clones, roughly 80% occurring once. Sequenced sample: PBMCs. The receptors were sampled from a woman aged 40 to 49 in good health and CMV-seropositive.

This chain joins TRBV7-6 and TRBJ2-3, with 9 bases identical to TRBD2. Germline CDR1 reads SGHVS; CDR2 reads FNYEAQ. The J segment lost 3 bases and the V segment lost 2 bases, leaving 9 bases of the junction unmatched. This CDR3 has 17 amino acids. CDR3 in amino acids: CASSLLTAGGPTDTQYF. CDR3 nucleotides: TGTGCCAGCAGCTTATTGACGGCGGGGGGGCCGACAGATACGCAGTATTTT.

V and J are TRBV27 and TRBJ2-7; TRBD2 might be the D (6 bases). The CDR3 runs 13 residues. Per the germline V gene, CDR1 is MNHEY and CDR2 is SMNVEV (reference sequence). Trimming removed 4 bases from V and 0 bases from J, with 7 bases in between. CDR3: CASSSGVSYEQYF. DNA for the CDR3: TGTGCCAGCAGTTCGGGGGTCTCCTACGAGCAGTACTTC.

This chain uses TRBV13 with TRBJ2-7; a possible D gene is TRBD1 (5 bases). The ends were cut back, 5 bases at V and 2 bases at J, with 16 bases in the middle. CDR3 length equals 15 residues. Germline V gene data show CDR1 as PRHDT and CDR2 as FYEKMQ (reference sequence). Here the CDR3 DNA reads TGTGCCAGCAGCAGAGAACCCACAGGCCCCTACGAGCAGTACTTC. This sequence encodes CASSREPTGPYEQYF.

This chain connects TRBV5-1 to TRBJ1-6, with D hard to call. The V end lost 1 base, the J end lost 0 bases, and 8 bases lay between the germline ends. Germline V gives CDR1 SGHRS, CDR2 YFSETQ. The CDR3 is made up of 16 amino acids. CDR3 sequence: CASSLTESSYNSPLHF. DNA for the CDR3: TGCGCCAGCAGCTTGACAGAGAGCTCCTATAATTCACCCCTCCACTTT.

This clone was detected only a few times. The chain uses TRBV6-6 and TRBJ1-4; 10 bases line up with TRBD1. The germline V gene encodes CDR1 MNHNY and CDR2 SVGAGI (reference sequence). The CDR3 loop spans 14 amino acids. The junction had 8 bases not matched to a gene; V was cut back by 6 bases and J by 10 bases. CDR3 nucleotides: TGTGCCAGCAGGTGGACAGGGGGAGAAGGAAAACTGTTTTTT. Its translation: CASRWTGGEGKLFF.

V gene TRBV2 combines with J gene TRBJ2-7; possibly TRBD1 for D (7 bases). Germline CDR1 and CDR2: SNHLY and FYNNEI. The ends were cut back, 5 bases at V and 6 bases at J, with 8 bases in the middle. The CDR3 has 11 amino acids. The CDR3 loop is CASSQGGEQYF. CDR3 DNA sequence: TGTGCCAGCAGTCAGGGGGGCGAGCAGTACTTC.

V gene TRBV18 combines with J gene TRBJ2-3; 7 nucleotides agree with TRBD2. CDR1 is KGHSH, CDR2 LQKENI, per germline. The CDR3 consists of 16 residues. J lost 2 bases, V lost 5 bases, and 10 bases had no gene match. The CDR3 nucleotides are TGTGCCAGCTCATCCTTAAGCGGGATTGTCACAGATACGCAGTATTTT. Its translation: CASSSLSGIVTDTQYF. Supplemented by reference TRBV18 and TRBJ2-3, the full variable domain reads NAGVMQNPRHLVRRRGQEARLRCSPMKGHSHVYWYRQLPEEGLKFMVYLQKENIIDESGMPKERFSAEFPKEGPSILRIQQVVRGDSAAYFCASSSLSGIVTDTQYFGPGTRLTVL.

The CDR3 here is CASSFATGLLWNQPQHF. The CDR3 DNA is TGTGCCAGCAGCTTTGCGACAGGACTCCTGTGGAATCAGCCCCAGCATTTT. The V gene is TRBV5-5, the J gene TRBJ1-5; D possibly corresponds to TRBD1 (6 bases). The V gene's germline CDR1 is SGHKS and CDR2 YYEKEE (reference sequence). Trimming shortened V by 2 bases and J by 4 bases, and 19 bases separated the two germline ends. The CDR3 sequence is 17 residues long.

The chain joins TRBV7-6 to TRBJ1-4, with D perhaps matching TRBD1 (6 bases). V was cut by 10 bases and J by 8 bases, with 17 bases left in between. The CDR3 runs 13 residues. Germline V gene data show CDR1 as SGHVS and CDR2 as FNYEAQ. CDR3 protein: CATRGDQGEKLFF. CDR3 in DNA: TGTGCCACCCGGGGGGACCAGGGGGAAAAACTGTTTTTT.

V gene TRBV7-6 combines with J gene TRBJ2-2; 12 bases align to TRBD2. The CDR3 loop spans 18 amino acids. Germline V gene sequence: CDR1 SGHVS, CDR2 FNYEAQ. V lost 2 bases, J lost 5 bases, and 9 bases stayed unmatched. CDR3 sequence: CASSLNPQTSGGTGELFF. CDR3 nucleotides: TGTGCCAGCAGCTTAAATCCTCAGACTAGCGGGGGTACCGGGGAGCTGTTTTTT.

This chain connects TRBV4-1 to TRBJ2-2; the D gene is possibly TRBD1 (5 bases). The CDR3 contains 15 residues. CDR1 is MGHRA and CDR2 is YSYEKL in the germline V gene. Trimming left V 8 bases short and J 4 bases short, with 17 bases between. In DNA form, the CDR3 reads TGCGCCAGCGGTGTAGGGCAGGGTGGCACCGGGGAGCTGTTTTTT. This sequence encodes CASGVGQGGTGELFF.

V and J are TRBV28 and TRBJ1-2; D gene ambiguous. Germline-derived CDR1 and CDR2 are MDHEN and SYDVKM. V lost 3 bases to trimming and J lost 8 bases, with 10 bases between them. The CDR3 loop spans 12 amino acids. CDR3 region: CASSFSVAGYTF. CDR3 nucleotides: TGTGCCAGCAGTTTTAGTGTCGCGGGCTACACCTTC.

This chain links TRBV7-9 with TRBJ2-2, with no clear D. CDR1 and CDR2 (germline): SEHNR, FQNEAQ (reference sequence). Deletions cut 7 bases from V and 6 bases from J, with 12 bases between. The CDR3 runs to 13 residues. The CDR3 here is CASTYTVAGELFF. Here the CDR3 DNA reads TGTGCCAGCACTTATACGGTCGCCGGGGAGCTGTTTTTT.

The chain is built from TRBV5-1 and TRBJ2-1, with D possibly matching TRBD1 (6 bases). V lost 6 bases and J 9 bases, leaving 22 bases between the germline ends. Germline V gene sequence: CDR1 SGHRS, CDR2 YFSETQ. CDR3 size: 15 residues. The CDR3 coding sequence is TGCGCCAGCACCGTAGGGGGATACAATTCCCCTGAGCAGTTCTTC. Protein: CASTVGGYNSPEQFF.

The chain is built from TRBV27 and TRBJ2-5; D is perhaps TRBD2 (6 bases). Germline CDR1 and CDR2: MNHEY and SMNVEV (reference sequence). The CDR3 spans 15 residues. V dropped 5 bases and J dropped 5 bases, with 18 bases sitting between them. CDR3 region: CASSPFSLAGETQYF. The CDR3 nucleotides read TGTGCCAGCAGTCCATTTTCACTAGCTGGGGAGACCCAGTACTTC.

The gene calls are TRBV4-1 and TRBJ1-3; no clear D. Germline V CDR1 and CDR2: MGHRA, YSYEKL. The V gene lost 1 base and the J gene lost 1 base, with 8 bases spanning the gap. The CDR3 length is 15 residues. CDR3 sequence: CASSQVTGSGNTIYF. CDR3 in DNA: TGCGCCAGCAGCCAAGTAACCGGGTCTGGAAACACCATATATTTT.

This rearrangement joins TRBV4-2 to TRBJ2-1; 9 positions agree with TRBD2. CDR1 is LGHNA, CDR2 YNFKEQ, per germline. V was pared by 4 bases and J by 5 bases, with 6 bases of the junction left unmatched. This CDR3 spans 15 amino acids. The CDR3: CASSLSSGENNEQFF. DNA for the CDR3: TGTGCCAGCAGCCTATCTAGCGGGGAGAACAATGAGCAGTTCTTC.

Points on this clone: A read error may account for a junction end that differs from germline. This chain links TRBV7-9 with TRBJ2-7, with 8 bases matching TRBD2. Germline-derived CDR1 and CDR2 are SEHNR and FQNEAQ (reference sequence). The CDR3 has 16 residues. Here the CDR3 reads CSSSLGRGGRGSEQYF. The CDR3 bases are TGTTCCAGCAGCTTAGGTCGGGGGGGCAGAGGATCCGAGCAGTACTTC.

The chain joins TRBV21-1 to TRBJ1-4; the table assigns TRBD1, which was not confirmed against the DNA. TRBV21-1 is a documented pseudogene. The CDR3 length is 20 residues. CDR3 sequence: CASSKVDRGVSLATNEKLFF. CDR3 DNA sequence: TGTGCCAGCAGCAAAGTTGACAGGGGTGTTTCACTCGCAACTAATGAAAAACTGTTTTTT.

The rearrangement links TRBV25-1 to TRBJ2-5; 9 nucleotides line up with TRBD2. This CDR3 spans 18 amino acids. From germline, CDR1 is MGHDK and CDR2 SYGVNS. V was clipped by 2 bases and J by 2 bases; unmatched bases: 12. Here the CDR3 reads CASSELSGGFGFQETQYF. CDR3 DNA: TGTGCCAGCAGTGAACTTAGCGGGGGTTTCGGTTTTCAAGAGACCCAGTACTTC.